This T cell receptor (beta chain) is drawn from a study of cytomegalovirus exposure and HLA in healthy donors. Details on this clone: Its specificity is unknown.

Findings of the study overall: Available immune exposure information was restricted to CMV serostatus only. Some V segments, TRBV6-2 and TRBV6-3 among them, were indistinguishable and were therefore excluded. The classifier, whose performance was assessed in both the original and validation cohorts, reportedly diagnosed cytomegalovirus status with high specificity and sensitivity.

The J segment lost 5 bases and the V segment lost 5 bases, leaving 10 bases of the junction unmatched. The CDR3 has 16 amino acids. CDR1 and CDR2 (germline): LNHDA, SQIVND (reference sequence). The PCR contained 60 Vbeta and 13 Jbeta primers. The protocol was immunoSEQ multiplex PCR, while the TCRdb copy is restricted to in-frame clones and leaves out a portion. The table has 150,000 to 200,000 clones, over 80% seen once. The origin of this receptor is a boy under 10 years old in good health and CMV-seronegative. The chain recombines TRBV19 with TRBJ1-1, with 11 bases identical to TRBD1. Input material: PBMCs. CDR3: CASSPRTGGWGTEAFF. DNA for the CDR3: TGTGCCAGTAGTCCGAGGACAGGGGGCTGGGGAACTGAAGCTTTCTTT.